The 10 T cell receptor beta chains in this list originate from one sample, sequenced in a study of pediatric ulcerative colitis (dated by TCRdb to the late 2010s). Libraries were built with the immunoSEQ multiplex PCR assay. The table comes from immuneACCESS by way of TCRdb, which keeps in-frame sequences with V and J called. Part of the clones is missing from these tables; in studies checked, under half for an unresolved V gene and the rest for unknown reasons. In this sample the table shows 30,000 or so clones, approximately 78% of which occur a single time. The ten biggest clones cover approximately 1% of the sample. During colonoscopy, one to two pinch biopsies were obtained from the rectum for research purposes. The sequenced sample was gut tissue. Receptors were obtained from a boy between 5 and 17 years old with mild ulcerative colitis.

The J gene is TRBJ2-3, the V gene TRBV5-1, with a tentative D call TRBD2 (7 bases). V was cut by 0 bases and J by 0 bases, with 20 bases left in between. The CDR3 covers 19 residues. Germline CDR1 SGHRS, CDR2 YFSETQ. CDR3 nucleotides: TGCGCCAGCAGCTTGGCGGGGGGCGGGAAGCCCCGTAGCACAGATACGCAGTATTTT. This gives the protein CASSLAGGGKPRSTDTQYF.

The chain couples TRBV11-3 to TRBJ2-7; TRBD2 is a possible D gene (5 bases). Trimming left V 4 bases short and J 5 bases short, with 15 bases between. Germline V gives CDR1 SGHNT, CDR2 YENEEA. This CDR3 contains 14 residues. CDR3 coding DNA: TGTGCCAGCAGCTCGATAGACTATTCCGACGAGCAGTACTTC. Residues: CASSSIDYSDEQYF.

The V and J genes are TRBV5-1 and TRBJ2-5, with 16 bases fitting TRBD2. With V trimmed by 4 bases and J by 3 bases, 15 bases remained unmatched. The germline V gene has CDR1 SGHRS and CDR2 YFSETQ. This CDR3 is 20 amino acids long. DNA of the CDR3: TGCGCCAGCAGCAGAGTGCCGGGAGGGACTAGCGGGGGGGCGGAAGAGACCCAGTACTTC. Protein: CASSRVPGGTSGGAEETQYF. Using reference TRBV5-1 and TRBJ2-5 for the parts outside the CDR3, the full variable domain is KAGVTQTPRYLIKTRGQQVTLSCSPISGHRSVSWYQQTPGQGLQFLFEYFSETQRNKGNFPGRFSGRQFSNSRSEMNVSTLELGDSALYLCASSRVPGGTSGGAEETQYFGPGTRLLVL.

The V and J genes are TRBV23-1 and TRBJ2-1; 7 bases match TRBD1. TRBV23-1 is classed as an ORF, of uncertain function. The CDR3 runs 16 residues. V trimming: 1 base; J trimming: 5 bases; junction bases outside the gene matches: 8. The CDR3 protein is CASSQCRDRPDNEQFF. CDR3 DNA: TGCGCCAGCAGTCAATGCCGGGACAGACCGGACAATGAGCAGTTCTTC.

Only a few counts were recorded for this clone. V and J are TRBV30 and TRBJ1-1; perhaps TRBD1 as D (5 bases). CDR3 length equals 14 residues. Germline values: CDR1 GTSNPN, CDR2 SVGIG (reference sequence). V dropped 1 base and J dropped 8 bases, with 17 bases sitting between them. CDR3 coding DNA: TGTGCCTGGAGTGCCAACTCTTTGGGGGGAGAAGCTTTCTTT. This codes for CAWSANSLGGEAFF. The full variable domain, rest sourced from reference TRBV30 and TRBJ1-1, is SQTIHQWPATLVQPVGSPLSLECTVEGTSNPNLYWYRQAAGRGLQLLFYSVGIGQISSEVPQNLSASRPQDRQFILSSKKLLLSDSGFYLCAWSANSLGGEAFFGQGTRLTVV.

The CDR3 DNA sequence: TGCGCCAGCAGCTTAGGAGAAATGAACACTGAAGCTTTCTTT. Translation: CASSLGEMNTEAFF. The V call is TRBV5-1, the J call TRBJ1-1; D call uncertain. V lost 2 bases and J lost 0, with 8 bases in between. The CDR3 has 14 amino acids. Germline CDR1 reads SGHRS; CDR2 reads YFSETQ.

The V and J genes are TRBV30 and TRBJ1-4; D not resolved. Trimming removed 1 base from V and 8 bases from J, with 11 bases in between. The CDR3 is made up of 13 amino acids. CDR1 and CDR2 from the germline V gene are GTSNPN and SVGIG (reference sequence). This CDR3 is CAWSATRSEKLFF. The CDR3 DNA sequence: TGTGCCTGGAGTGCTACGAGAAGCGAAAAACTGTTTTTT.

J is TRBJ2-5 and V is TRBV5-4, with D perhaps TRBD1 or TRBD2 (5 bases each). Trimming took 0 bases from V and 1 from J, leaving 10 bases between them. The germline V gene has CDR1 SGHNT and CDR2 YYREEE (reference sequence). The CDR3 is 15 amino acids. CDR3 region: CASSLVGAGQETQYF. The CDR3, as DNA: TGTGCCAGCAGCTTGGTTGGGGCGGGCCAAGAGACCCAGTACTTC. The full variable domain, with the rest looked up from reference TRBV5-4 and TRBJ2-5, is ETGVTQSPTHLIKTRGQQVTLRCSSQSGHNTVSWYQQALGQGPQFIFQYYREEENGRGNFPPRFSGLQFPNYSSELNVNALELDDSALYLCASSLVGAGQETQYFGPGTRLLVL.

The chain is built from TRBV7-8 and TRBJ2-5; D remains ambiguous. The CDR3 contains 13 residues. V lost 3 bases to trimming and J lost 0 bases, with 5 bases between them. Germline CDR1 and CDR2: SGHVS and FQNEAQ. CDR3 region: CASSFGDQETQYF. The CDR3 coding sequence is TGTGCCAGCAGCTTCGGCGACCAAGAGACCCAGTACTTC.

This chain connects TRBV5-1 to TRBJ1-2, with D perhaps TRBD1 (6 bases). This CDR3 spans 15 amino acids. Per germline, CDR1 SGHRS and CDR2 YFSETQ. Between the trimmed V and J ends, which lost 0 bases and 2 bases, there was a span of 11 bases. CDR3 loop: CASSLATTGNYGYTF. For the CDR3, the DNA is TGCGCCAGCAGCTTGGCGACCACAGGGAACTATGGCTACACCTTC.